The sequence of this T cell receptor (beta chain) was determined in a study of cytomegalovirus exposure and HLA in healthy donors. Broader study findings: In a later analysis, TCR beta V- and J-gene trimming was associated with a missense DCLRE1C variant.

In the case of this clone: What it binds is unknown.

Use of 60 Vbeta and 13 Jbeta primers characterized the PCR. The assay was immunoSEQ multiplex PCR, and TCRdb's table has in-frame clones only and misses some. The sample has 150,000 to 200,000 clones; just over 70% are singletons. The CDR3 runs 18 residues. V lost 7 bases and J lost 2, with 24 bases in between. This chain uses TRBV23-1 with TRBJ1-5, with D possibly TRBD1 on 5 matching bases. TRBV23-1 is flagged as an ORF with uncertain function. The receptor comes from a human donor in good health. Sequenced material: PBMCs. CDR3 sequence reads: CASTLPAGGVVGNQPQHF. CDR3 nucleotides: TGCGCCAGCACCTTACCGGCCGGGGGAGTGGTGGGCAATCAGCCCCAGCATTTT.